The entry below describes one T cell receptor (beta chain). These data are taken from a study of control samples from healthy donors and cancer patients. Repertoires were generated with immunoSEQ multiplex PCR, while TCRdb's copy carries only in-frame clones and drops some. The repertoire has 150,000 or so clones, 80% to 95% of them found once; the top ten carry 5.5% to 7.5%. Germline V gene lookup returns CDR1 SGDLS and CDR2 YYNGEE. The length of the CDR3 is 15 residues. Trimming took 3 bases from V and 7 from J; bases not matched to a gene: 11. Sequencing input: blood. The V call is TRBV9, the J call TRBJ2-3; TRBD2 agrees at 7 bases. This clonotype was sampled from a man in his late teens or twenties in good health. The CDR3 DNA reads as TGTGCCAGCAGCGGACGAGGGCGGGGGTCCCATACGCAGTATTTT. Protein sequence: CASSGRGRGSHTQYF.